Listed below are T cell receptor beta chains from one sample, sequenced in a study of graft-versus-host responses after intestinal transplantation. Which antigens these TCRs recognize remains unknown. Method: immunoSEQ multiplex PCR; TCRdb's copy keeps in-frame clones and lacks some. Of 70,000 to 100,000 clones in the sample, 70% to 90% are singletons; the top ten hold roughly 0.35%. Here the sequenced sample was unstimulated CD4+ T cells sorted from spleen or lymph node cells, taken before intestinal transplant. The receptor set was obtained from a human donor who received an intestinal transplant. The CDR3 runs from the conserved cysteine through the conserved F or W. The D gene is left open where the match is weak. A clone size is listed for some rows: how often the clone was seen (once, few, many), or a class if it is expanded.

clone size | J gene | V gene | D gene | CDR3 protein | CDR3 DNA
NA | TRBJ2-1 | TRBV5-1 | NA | CASSLTSHNEQFF | TGCGCCAGCAGCTTGACTAGCCACAATGAGCAGTTCTTC
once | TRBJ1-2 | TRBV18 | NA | CASSPDLGGYTF | TGTGCCAGCTCGCCTGATTTGGGCGGCTACACCTTC
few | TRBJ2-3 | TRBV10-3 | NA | CAIMGTRGDTQYF | TGTGCCATCATGGGGACAAGGGGGGATACGCAGTATTTT
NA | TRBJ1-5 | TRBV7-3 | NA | CASRCRRGHNQPQHF | TGTGCCAGCAGATGTCGGAGAGGACACAATCAGCCCCAGCATTTT
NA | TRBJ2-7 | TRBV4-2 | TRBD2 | CASSQDASGAYEQYF | TGTGCCAGCAGCCAAGACGCTAGCGGGGCCTACGAGCAGTACTTC
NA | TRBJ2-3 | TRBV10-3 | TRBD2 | CAISSLAGGPRDTQYF | TGTGCCATCAGTTCACTAGCGGGGGGGCCTAGAGATACGCAGTATTTT
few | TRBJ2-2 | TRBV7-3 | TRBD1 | CASSLSTGATGELFF | TGTGCCAGCAGCTTATCGACAGGGGCTACCGGGGAGCTGTTTTTT